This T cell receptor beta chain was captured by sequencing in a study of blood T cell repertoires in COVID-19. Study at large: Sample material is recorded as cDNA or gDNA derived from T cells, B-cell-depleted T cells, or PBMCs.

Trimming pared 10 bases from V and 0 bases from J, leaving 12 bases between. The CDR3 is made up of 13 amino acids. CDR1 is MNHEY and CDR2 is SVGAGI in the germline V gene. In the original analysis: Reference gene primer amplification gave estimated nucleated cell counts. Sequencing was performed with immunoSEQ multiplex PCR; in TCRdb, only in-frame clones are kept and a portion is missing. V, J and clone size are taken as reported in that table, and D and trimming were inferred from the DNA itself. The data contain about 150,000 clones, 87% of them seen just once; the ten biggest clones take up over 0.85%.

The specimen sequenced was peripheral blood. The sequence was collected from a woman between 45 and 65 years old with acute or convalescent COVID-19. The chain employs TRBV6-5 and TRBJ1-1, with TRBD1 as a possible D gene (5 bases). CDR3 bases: TGTGCCATTATGGACAAATTGAACACTGAAGCTTTCTTT. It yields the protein CAIMDKLNTEAFF.